This TCR beta chain was profiled in a study of shared clonotypes between healthy human individuals. This clone was counted only a few times. Its antigen is not known. Notes on the study in general: A small donor pool kept down the genetic and exposure-history diversity that was represented.

For unsorted PBMC, 250 to 350 ng DNA per replicate equaled about 30,000 T cell genomes. The data were produced by immunoSEQ multiplex PCR, yet TCRdb's version contains in-frame clones alone and is incomplete. The data show about half a million clones, with approximately 78% seen just once and about 12% held by the top ten. The sequenced material came from PBMCs. The origin of this receptor is a woman in her thirties or forties in good health. Some clones in this sample may be carry-over from other donors' samples.

CDR3 in amino acids: CASSTPGLAGEQYF. Written as DNA, the CDR3 is TGTGCCAGTAGTACGCCGGGACTAGCGGGAGAGCAGTACTTC. This chain links TRBV19 with TRBJ2-7, with TRBD2 matching 13 bases. The CDR3 has 14 amino acids. From germline, CDR1 is LNHDA and CDR2 SQIVND (reference sequence). Germline trimming cut 4 bases from V and 7 bases from J; bases unmatched to any gene: 4.